This TCR beta chain came from a study of response to subunit inactivated influenza vaccine. Overall study results and limits: Authors suggested each seasonal influenza vaccination recruits few new T cells.

TCRdb independently ran MiXCR on the RT-PCR reads; one entry per CDR3 protein. The sample carries about 620,000 distinct CDR3 sequences, around 11% recorded once. This clonotype was recorded a few times. Its antigen is unidentified. This CDR3 has 13 amino acids. Trimming removed 11 bases from V and 4 bases from J, with 15 bases in between. CDR1 is SEHNR, CDR2 FQNEAQ, per germline (reference sequence). These data also formed part of another study, on T cells expressing NK-cell markers. That study reports: Researchers built TCR beta cDNA using 5'RACE template switching with UMIs. Seven donors tested HCMV-seropositive and one tested seronegative among the eight sequenced. The CD3+CD56-NKG2C+ fraction of a handful of donors was likewise dominated by these clonotypes.

The receptor comes from a man aged 50 to 59 who received an inactivated influenza vaccine. The sample here was PBMCs from blood, taken on the day of vaccination. The chain combines TRBV7-9 with TRBJ1-3; D remains ambiguous. The CDR3 loop is CAATGEPGNTIYF. In DNA form, the CDR3 reads TGTGCCGCCACCGGGGAACCGGGAAACACCATATATTTT.